Below are 29 T cell receptor beta chains sequenced from a single sample in a study of metastatic and nonmetastatic thyroid tumors. Not a single patient had been given any form of treatment at any point before undergoing thyroid surgery. TCRdb re-called clones via MiXCR from the PCR reads. Of 20,000 to 25,000 clones in the sample, less than 20% are singletons; the top ten hold more than 2.5%. Specimen: adjacent normal tissue. The receptors were gathered from a male donor with papillary thyroid cancer or a benign thyroid nodule (not recorded which). Some clones in this sample may be carry-over from other donors' samples.

V usage is TRBV11-2 and J usage is TRBJ2-6, with unresolved D. Looked up from germline, CDR1 is SGHAT and CDR2 is FQNNGV. The V end lost 7 bases, the J end lost 0 bases, and 7 bases lay between the germline ends. The CDR3 loop spans 14 amino acids. The CDR3 bases are TGTGCCAGCATCGTTTTCTCTGGGGCCAACGTCCTGACTTTC. This gives the protein CASIVFSGANVLTF.

There are many counts of this clone. This chain uses TRBV20-1 with TRBJ1-5; maybe TRBD1 (5 bases). This CDR3 contains 16 residues. Trimming took off 5 bases at V and 0 bases at J, with 17 bases between the two ends. In germline, CDR1 is DFQATT, CDR2 SNEGSKA (reference sequence). The chain's CDR3 is CSAAGDRRYSNQPQHF. CDR3 nucleotide sequence: TGCAGTGCTGCGGGGGACCGACGATATAGCAATCAGCCCCAGCATTTT.

Ten or more counts support this clone. This CDR3 is also generated by other DNA sequences in the sample. V and J are TRBV12-3 or TRBV12-4 and TRBJ2-7; possible D gene TRBD2, 6 bases. The germline V and J ends were trimmed by 6 bases and 3 bases, with 12 bases remaining between them. The CDR3 has 13 residues. DNA of the CDR3: TGTGCCAGCAGCTTCGGGGGTGGCTACGAGCAGTACGTC. This translates into CASSFGGGYEQYV.

This clone was recorded at least ten times. The rearrangement uses TRBV29-1 and TRBJ2-3; the D is unclear. Germline V CDR1 and CDR2: SQVTM, ANQGSEA. The CDR3 has 10 residues. V was shortened by 6 bases and J by 5 bases, with 6 bases between the two germline ends. The chain's CDR3 is CSVDVDTQYF. In nucleotides, the CDR3 is TGCAGCGTGGACGTAGATACGCAGTATTTT.

This clone came up a few times. V gene TRBV28 combines with J gene TRBJ1-6; D might be TRBD1 (6 bases). Germline V CDR1 and CDR2: MDHEN, SYDVKM. V lost 1 base and J lost 2, with 12 bases in between. The CDR3 has 17 residues. This CDR3 reads CASSLFTGLPYNSPLHF. CDR3 coding DNA: TGTGCCAGCAGTTTATTCACAGGGTTACCCTATAATTCACCCCTCCACTTT.

Details on this clone: A read error may account for a junction end that differs from germline. The chain carries TRBV27 and TRBJ1-5, with TRBD1 matching over 9 bases. The CDR3 is 16 amino acids. Germline CDR1 and CDR2: MNHEY and SMNVEV (reference sequence). CDR3 residues: CARSPNTGGGNQHQHF. The CDR3, as DNA: TGTGCCAGAAGTCCAAACACAGGGGGCGGCAATCAGCACCAGCATTTT.

The chain recombines TRBV20-1 with TRBJ2-4, with D possibly matching TRBD2 (6 bases). V lost 0 bases and J lost 6, with 15 bases in between. CDR1 DFQATT and CDR2 SNEGSKA come from the germline V gene (reference sequence). CDR3 length equals 15 residues. In nucleotides, the CDR3 is TGCAGTGCTAGAGACCCGGGAGCGTCCGTAAACATTCAGTACTTC. Protein: CSARDPGASVNIQYF.

The chain joins TRBV28 to TRBJ2-7; D may match TRBD1 or TRBD2 (5 bases each). Looked up from germline, CDR1 is MDHEN and CDR2 is SYDVKM. The CDR3 has 15 amino acids. V lost 6 bases, J lost 0 bases, and 15 bases lay in between. The CDR3 nucleotides are TGTGCCAGCAGCGGGGCATACAGGAGCTCCTACGAGCAGTACTTC. The encoded protein is CASSGAYRSSYEQYF.

By share, this clone ranks as medium-sized. The V gene is TRBV28, the J gene TRBJ2-2; 7 positions match TRBD2. V trimming: 5 bases; J trimming: 6 bases; junction bases outside the gene matches: 6. The CDR3 extends over 14 amino acids. Per the germline V gene, CDR1 is MDHEN and CDR2 is SYDVKM. The CDR3 spells CASSRTSASGELFF. The DNA of the CDR3 is TGTGCCAGCAGTAGAACTAGCGCCTCCGGGGAGCTGTTTTTT.

DNA of the CDR3: TGTGCCTGGAGTCTGGGGACACAGGCTCAGCCCCAGCATTTT. This encodes CAWSLGTQAQPQHF. The genes are TRBV30 and TRBJ1-5, with D possibly being TRBD1 (6 bases). Trimming pared 2 bases from V and 6 bases from J, leaving 14 bases between. Per the germline V gene, CDR1 is GTSNPN and CDR2 is SVGIG (reference sequence). CDR3 size: 14 residues.

This clone was seen more than once but under ten times. This chain connects TRBV2 to TRBJ2-3; tentatively, D is TRBD1 (5 bases). Trimming took off 6 bases at V and 0 bases at J, with 7 bases between the two ends. This CDR3 spans 13 amino acids. In germline, CDR1 is SNHLY, CDR2 FYNNEI. DNA of the CDR3: TGTGCCAGCAGCTACAGGAGCACAGATACGCAGTATTTT. It translates to CASSYRSTDTQYF.

This chain connects TRBV28 to TRBJ1-2; D is perhaps TRBD1 (5 bases). This CDR3 is 18 amino acids long. Trimming removed 5 bases from V and 0 bases from J, with 22 bases in between. Per germline, CDR1 MDHEN and CDR2 SYDVKM. CDR3 in DNA: TGTGCCAGCAGTCATCGCCGGACATGCCTCTCCCCTAACTATGGCTACACCTTC. It specifies CASSHRRTCLSPNYGYTF.

A remark on this clone: This sequence may be a read error, since a much larger clone differs from it by one base. Other nucleotide sequences from this sample produce the same CDR3. The chain couples TRBV7-2 to TRBJ2-1; 9 positions match TRBD2. The CDR3 runs to 17 residues. The germline V gene has CDR1 SGHTA and CDR2 FQGNSA. In nucleotides, the CDR3 is TGTGCCTGCAGCTTAGCTCCGGGACTAGCTGGGGAGGGTGAGCAGTTCTTC. Translation gives CACSLAPGLAGEGEQFF.

This clone was recorded many times. The chain carries TRBV20-1 and TRBJ1-4, with D unclear. The germline V and J ends were trimmed by 5 bases and 5 bases, with 21 bases remaining between them. Germline CDR1 is DFQATT and CDR2 is SNEGSKA (reference sequence). The CDR3 has 16 residues. CDR3 protein: CSAPYGLGLWNEKLFF. The CDR3, as DNA: TGCAGTGCTCCCTACGGGTTAGGTTTATGGAATGAAAAACTGTTTTTT.

This clone was detected many times. The genes are TRBV5-4 and TRBJ2-3; D gene uncertain. V was trimmed by 0 bases and J by 3 bases, leaving 11 bases between them. Germline V gene lookup returns CDR1 SGHNT and CDR2 YYREEE (reference sequence). The CDR3 has 15 residues. The CDR3 loop is CASSLDLERTDTQYF. The DNA of the CDR3 is TGTGCCAGCAGCTTGGACCTAGAGAGGACAGATACGCAGTATTTT.

This clone was recorded at least ten times. Just one base apart from a much larger clone, this may be a read error. The chain uses TRBV10-2 and TRBJ2-7, with TRBD1 matching 9 bases. Germline-derived CDR1 and CDR2 are WSHSY and SAAADI. The CDR3 has 14 residues. The CDR3 loop reads CAGSETGGPYEQYF. CDR3 nucleotides: TGCGCCGGCAGTGAGACAGGGGGGCCCTACGAGCAGTACTTC.

This clone was recorded many times. The chain links TRBV9 to TRBJ1-2; D remains unclear. The CDR3 runs to 15 residues. Germline CDR1 reads SGDLS; CDR2 reads YYNGEE. Trimming shortened V by 1 base and J by 6 bases, and 16 bases separated the two germline ends. The DNA of the CDR3 is TGTGCCAGCAGCGTAACAGCTTCGGGGTTAGATGGCTACACCTTC. Protein product: CASSVTASGLDGYTF.

This clone came up a few times. The V gene is TRBV10-3, the J gene TRBJ2-1; D is uncertain. CDR3 size: 15 residues. CDR1 is ENHRY and CDR2 is SYGVKD in the germline V gene. Trimming took 3 bases from V and 6 from J, leaving 15 bases between them. CDR3 sequence (DNA): TGTGCCATCAGTGACGTCGGTAGGTATCCCAATGAGCAGTTCTTC. Encoded protein: CAISDVGRYPNEQFF.

This clone was recorded many times. The chain couples TRBV20-1 to TRBJ2-3; D gene unclear. Trimming took 0 bases from V and 1 from J, leaving 20 bases between them. This CDR3 has 18 residues. Germline V lookup: CDR1 DFQATT, CDR2 SNEGSKA (reference sequence). The CDR3 sequence is CSARDLDGQRNRTDTQYF. Here the CDR3 DNA reads TGCAGTGCTAGAGATCTCGATGGGCAGCGCAACCGCACAGATACGCAGTATTTT.

There are many counts of this clone. This chain connects TRBV18 to TRBJ1-1; D is perhaps TRBD1 (6 bases). The CDR3 loop spans 14 amino acids. Trimming left V 3 bases short and J 4 bases short, with 12 bases between. Germline lookup yields CDR1 KGHSH and CDR2 LQKENI. The CDR3 loop is CASSPAGGGTEAFF. Here the CDR3 DNA reads TGTGCCAGCTCACCGGCCGGAGGGGGCACTGAAGCTTTCTTT.

The table lists this clone with many counts. J is TRBJ1-1 and V is TRBV20-1; D gene uncertain. Germline-derived CDR1 and CDR2 are DFQATT and SNEGSKA (reference sequence). V lost 1 base, J lost 1 base, and 10 bases lay in between. CDR3 length: 14 amino acids. The CDR3 DNA follows: TGCAGTGCTAGAGTAGCGATTTCGAACACTGAAGCTTTCTTT. This translates into CSARVAISNTEAFF.

This clone is deemed medium-sized (0.01 to 0.1%). The V gene is TRBV30, the J gene TRBJ2-7; tentative D call: TRBD1 (5 bases). Germline V gene data show CDR1 as GTSNPN and CDR2 as SVGIG (reference sequence). CDR3 length: 14 residues. Trimming took 2 bases from V and 5 from J, leaving 16 bases between them. The CDR3 bases are TGTGCCTGGAGTAAAACGGACAATGTCCACGAGCAGTACTTC. Residues: CAWSKTDNVHEQYF.

In its sample, this clone ranks as medium-sized (0.01 to 0.1%). The V and J genes are TRBV28 and TRBJ1-1, with unresolved D. The CDR3 contains 12 residues. The germline V gene has CDR1 MDHEN and CDR2 SYDVKM. The V end was cut by 6 bases, the J end by 4 bases, with 9 bases between. The CDR3 DNA is TGTGCCAGCAGACGGCTGGCCACTGAAGCTTTCTTT. This codes for CASRRLATEAFF.

This clone was counted ten times or more. Other DNA sequences in this specimen translate into the identical CDR3. The CDR3 region has the DNA TGTGCCAGCAGCCTGGGACTTAACTCCTACAATGAGCAGTTCTTC. Residues: CASSLGLNSYNEQFF. The J gene is TRBJ2-1, the V gene TRBV3-1; D might be TRBD2 (6 bases). The CDR3 sequence is 15 residues long. The ends were cut back, 4 bases at V and 0 bases at J, with 10 bases in the middle. From germline, CDR1 is LGHDT and CDR2 YNNKEL (reference sequence).

A note on this clone: This CDR3 is missing its conserved last phenylalanine or tryptophan, likely due to a read error. V gene TRBV9 combines with J gene TRBJ2-7, with TRBD1 as a possible D gene (5 bases). V was trimmed by 2 bases and J by 0 bases, leaving 12 bases between them. CDR3 length: 15 amino acids. The germline gives CDR1 SGDLS, CDR2 YYNGEE. The CDR3 loop reads CASSVSEDTSYEQYL. The CDR3 bases are TGTGCCAGCAGCGTTTCCGAGGACACCTCCTACGAGCAGTACCTC.

This clone was counted at least ten times. The chain combines TRBV5-5 with TRBJ1-5; D gene uncertain. The CDR3 covers 14 residues. V was trimmed by 0 bases and J by 3 bases, leaving 7 bases between them. The V gene's germline CDR1 is SGHKS and CDR2 YYEKEE (reference sequence). In DNA form, the CDR3 reads TGTGCCAGCAGCTTGGGGACTAACAATCAGCCCCAGCATTTT. Its protein is CASSLGTNNQPQHF.

There are many counts of this clone. This chain links TRBV18 with TRBJ1-2; no firm D call. CDR3 length: 13 residues. The V and J ends lost 3 bases and 3 bases respectively, with 8 bases between them. Germline V gives CDR1 KGHSH, CDR2 LQKENI. The CDR3 DNA sequence: TGTGCCAGCTCACCCTCGGCCTACTATGGCTACACCTTC. It yields the protein CASSPSAYYGYTF. The entire variable domain, with the rest obtained from reference TRBV18 and TRBJ1-2, is as follows: NAGVMQNPRHLVRRRGQEARLRCSPMKGHSHVYWYRQLPEEGLKFMVYLQKENIIDESGMPKERFSAEFPKEGPSILRIQQVVRGDSAAYFCASSPSAYYGYTFGSGTRLTVV.

This clone was observed a few times. CDR3 loop: CASSDSVREYGQYV. CDR3 bases: TGTGCCAGCAGTGACTCAGTGCGGGAGTACGGGCAGTACGTC. This chain links TRBV6-4 with TRBJ2-7; TRBD2 aligns across 7 bases. CDR3 size: 14 residues. Germline CDR1 reads MRHNA; CDR2 reads SNTAGT.

This clone was seen many times. The gene calls are TRBV9 and TRBJ1-3, with a tentative D call TRBD1 (5 bases). V was clipped by 3 bases and J by 3 bases, with 25 bases between them. This CDR3 has 19 amino acids. Per germline, CDR1 SGDLS and CDR2 YYNGEE. CDR3 bases: TGTGCCAGCAGCGCGGGGGGGGGGACCCGATACGCATATGGAAACACCATATATTTT. Amino acids: CASSAGGGTRYAYGNTIYF.